This T cell receptor (beta chain) was retrieved from a study of T cells in localized non-small cell lung cancer. Study findings and constraints: Higher blood T cell density went with longer overall survival. Median detection of top 100 tumor clones in adjacent lung was roughly 61 clones.

Profiled with immunoSEQ multiplex PCR; TCRdb holds only in-frame clones, not every one. Of 1,500 to 2,000 clones in the sample, about 20% were seen once. This clone was detected only a few times. The antigen is undetermined. From germline, CDR1 is MGHRA and CDR2 YSYEKL. CDR3 size: 13 residues. With 0 bases removed from V and 7 bases from J, the gap between germline ends came to 4 bases. This clonotype originated in a male donor aged 60 or over with stage I lung adenocarcinoma. Material: lung tumor tissue, obtained before any cancer treatment. The chain recombines TRBV4-1 with TRBJ1-6; D not resolved. The CDR3, as DNA: TGCGCCAGCAGCCAAGATACGAATTCACCCCTCCACTTT. It is translated as CASSQDTNSPLHF.